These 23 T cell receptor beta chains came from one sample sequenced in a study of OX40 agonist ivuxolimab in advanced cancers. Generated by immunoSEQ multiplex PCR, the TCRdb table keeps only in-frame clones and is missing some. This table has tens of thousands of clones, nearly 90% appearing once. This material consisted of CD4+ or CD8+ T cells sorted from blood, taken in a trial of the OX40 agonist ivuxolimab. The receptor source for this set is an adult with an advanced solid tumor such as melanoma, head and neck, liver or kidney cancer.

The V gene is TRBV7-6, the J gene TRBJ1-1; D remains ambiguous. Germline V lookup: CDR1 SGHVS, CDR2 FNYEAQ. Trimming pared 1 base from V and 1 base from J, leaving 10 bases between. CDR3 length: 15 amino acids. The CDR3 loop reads CASSLGTGWNTEAFF. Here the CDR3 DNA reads TGTGCCAGCAGCTTAGGTACGGGTTGGAACACTGAAGCTTTCTTT.

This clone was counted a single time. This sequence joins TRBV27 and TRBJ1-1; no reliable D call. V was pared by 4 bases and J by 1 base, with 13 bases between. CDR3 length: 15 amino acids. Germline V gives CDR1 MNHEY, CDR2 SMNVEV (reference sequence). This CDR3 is CASSSVGVENTEAFF. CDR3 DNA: TGTGCCAGCAGTTCAGTTGGGGTGGAGAACACTGAAGCTTTCTTT.

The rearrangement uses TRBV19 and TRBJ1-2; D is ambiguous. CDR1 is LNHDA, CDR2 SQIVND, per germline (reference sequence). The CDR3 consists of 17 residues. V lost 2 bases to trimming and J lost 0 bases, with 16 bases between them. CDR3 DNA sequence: TGTGCCAGTAGTATAATGCGGCCAGGAGATTCTAACTATGGCTACACCTTC. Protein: CASSIMRPGDSNYGYTF. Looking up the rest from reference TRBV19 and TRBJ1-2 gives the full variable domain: DGGITQSPKYLFRKEGQNVTLSCEQNLNHDAMYWYRQDPGQGLRLIYYSQIVNDFQKGDIAEGYSVSREKKESFPLTVTSAQKNPTAFYLCASSIMRPGDSNYGYTFGSGTRLTVV.

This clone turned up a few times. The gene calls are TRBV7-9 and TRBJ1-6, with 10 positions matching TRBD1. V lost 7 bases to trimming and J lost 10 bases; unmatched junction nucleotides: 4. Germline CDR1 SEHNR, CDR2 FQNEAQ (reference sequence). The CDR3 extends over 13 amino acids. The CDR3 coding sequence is TGTGCCAGCACCGGGACAGGGGAGTCACCCCTCCACTTT. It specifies CASTGTGESPLHF.

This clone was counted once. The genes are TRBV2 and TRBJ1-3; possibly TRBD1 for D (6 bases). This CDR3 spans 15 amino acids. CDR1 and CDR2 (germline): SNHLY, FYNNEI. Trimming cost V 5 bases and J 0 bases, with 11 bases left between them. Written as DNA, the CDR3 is TGTGCCAGCAGTTTACAGGGAAACTCTGGAAACACCATATATTTT. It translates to CASSLQGNSGNTIYF.

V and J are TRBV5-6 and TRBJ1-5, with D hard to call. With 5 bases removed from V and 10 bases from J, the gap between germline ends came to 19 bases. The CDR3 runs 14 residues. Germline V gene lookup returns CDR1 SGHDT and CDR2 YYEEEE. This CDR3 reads CASSNYGMTSPQHF. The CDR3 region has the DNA TGTGCCAGCAGTAATTACGGGATGACCTCTCCCCAGCATTTT.

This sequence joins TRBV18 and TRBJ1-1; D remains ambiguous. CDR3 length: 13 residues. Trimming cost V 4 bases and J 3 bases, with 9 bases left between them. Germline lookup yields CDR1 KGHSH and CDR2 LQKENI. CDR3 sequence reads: CASSQQGYTEAFF. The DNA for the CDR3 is TGTGCCAGCTCACAACAAGGGTACACTGAAGCTTTCTTT.

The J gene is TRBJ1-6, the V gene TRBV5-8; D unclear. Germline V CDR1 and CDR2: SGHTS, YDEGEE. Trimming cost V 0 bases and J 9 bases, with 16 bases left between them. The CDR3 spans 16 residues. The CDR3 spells CASSLDMPGSGSPLHF. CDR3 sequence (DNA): TGTGCCAGCAGCTTGGATATGCCAGGCTCTGGTTCACCCCTCCACTTT.

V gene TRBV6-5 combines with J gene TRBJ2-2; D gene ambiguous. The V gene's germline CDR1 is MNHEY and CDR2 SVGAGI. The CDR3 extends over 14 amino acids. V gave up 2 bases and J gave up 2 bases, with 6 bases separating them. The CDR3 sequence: CASSYMVNTGELFF. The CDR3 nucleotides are TGTGCCAGCAGTTACATGGTTAACACCGGGGAGCTGTTTTTT.

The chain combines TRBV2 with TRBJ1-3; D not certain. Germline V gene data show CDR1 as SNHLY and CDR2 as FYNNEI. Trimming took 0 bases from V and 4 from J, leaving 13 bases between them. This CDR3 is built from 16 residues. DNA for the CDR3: TGTGCCAGCAGTGAAGCCGCGGGTTTTACCGGAAACACCATATATTTT. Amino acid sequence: CASSEAAGFTGNTIYF.

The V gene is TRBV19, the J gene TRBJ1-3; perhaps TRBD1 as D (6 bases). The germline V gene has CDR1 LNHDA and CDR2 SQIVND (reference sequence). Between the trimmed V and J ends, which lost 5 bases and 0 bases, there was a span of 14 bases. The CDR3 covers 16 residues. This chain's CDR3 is CASSPPGGSSGNTIYF. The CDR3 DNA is TGTGCCAGTAGTCCCCCGGGGGGCAGCTCTGGAAACACCATATATTTT.

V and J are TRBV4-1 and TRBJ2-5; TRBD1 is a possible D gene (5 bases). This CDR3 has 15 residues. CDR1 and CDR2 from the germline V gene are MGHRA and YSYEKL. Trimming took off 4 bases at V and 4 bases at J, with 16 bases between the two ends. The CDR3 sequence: CASSRRRQSGETQYF. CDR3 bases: TGCGCCAGCAGCCGCCGAAGACAGAGTGGAGAGACCCAGTACTTC.

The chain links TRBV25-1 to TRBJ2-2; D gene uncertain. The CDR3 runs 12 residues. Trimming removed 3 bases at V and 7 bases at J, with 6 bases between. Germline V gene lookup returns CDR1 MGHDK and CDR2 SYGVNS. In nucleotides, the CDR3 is TGTGCCAGCAGTGATTCCCTCGGGGAGCTGTTTTTT. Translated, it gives CASSDSLGELFF.

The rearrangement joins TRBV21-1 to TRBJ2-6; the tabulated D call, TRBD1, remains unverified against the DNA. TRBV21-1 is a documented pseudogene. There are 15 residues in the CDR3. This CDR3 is CASSSRPPGANVLTF. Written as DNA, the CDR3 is TGTGCCAGCAGCAGCAGGCCCCCCGGGGCCAACGTCCTGACTTTC.

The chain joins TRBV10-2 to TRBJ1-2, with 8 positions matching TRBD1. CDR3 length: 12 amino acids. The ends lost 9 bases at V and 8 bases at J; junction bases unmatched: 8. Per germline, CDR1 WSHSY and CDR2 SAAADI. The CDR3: CASTRTGSGYTF. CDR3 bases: TGCGCCAGTACCCGGACAGGGTCCGGCTACACCTTC.

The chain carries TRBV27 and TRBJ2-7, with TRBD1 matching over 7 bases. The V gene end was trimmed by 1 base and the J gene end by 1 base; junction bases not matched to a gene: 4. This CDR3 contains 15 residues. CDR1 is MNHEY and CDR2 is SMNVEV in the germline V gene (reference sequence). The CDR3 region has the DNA TGTGCCAGCAGTTTATATCCCAGGGGGTCCTACGAGCAGTACTTC. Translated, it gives CASSLYPRGSYEQYF.

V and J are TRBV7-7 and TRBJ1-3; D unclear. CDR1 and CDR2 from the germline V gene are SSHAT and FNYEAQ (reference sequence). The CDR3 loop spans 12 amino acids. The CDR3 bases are TGTGGAGGAAGCTACTCTGGAAACACCATATATTTT. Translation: CGGSYSGNTIYF.

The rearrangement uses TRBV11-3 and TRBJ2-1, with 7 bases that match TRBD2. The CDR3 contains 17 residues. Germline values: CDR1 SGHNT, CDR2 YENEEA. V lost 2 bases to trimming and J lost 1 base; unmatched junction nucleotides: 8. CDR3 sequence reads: CASSLLVAGSSYNEQFF. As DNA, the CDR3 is TGTGCCAGCAGCTTATTGGTAGCGGGTAGTTCCTACAATGAGCAGTTCTTC.

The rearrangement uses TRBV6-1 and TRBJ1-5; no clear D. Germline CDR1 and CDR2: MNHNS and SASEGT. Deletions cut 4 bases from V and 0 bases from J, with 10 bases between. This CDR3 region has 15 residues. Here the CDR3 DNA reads TGTGCCAGCAGTGCAGTTCTTTATAGCAATCAGCCCCAGCATTTT. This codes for CASSAVLYSNQPQHF.

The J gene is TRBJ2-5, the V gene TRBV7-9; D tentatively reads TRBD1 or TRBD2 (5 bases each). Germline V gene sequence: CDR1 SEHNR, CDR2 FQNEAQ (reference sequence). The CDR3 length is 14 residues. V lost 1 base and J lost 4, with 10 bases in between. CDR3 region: CASSLEGPLETQYF. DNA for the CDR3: TGTGCCAGCAGCTTAGAGGGACCCCTAGAGACCCAGTACTTC.

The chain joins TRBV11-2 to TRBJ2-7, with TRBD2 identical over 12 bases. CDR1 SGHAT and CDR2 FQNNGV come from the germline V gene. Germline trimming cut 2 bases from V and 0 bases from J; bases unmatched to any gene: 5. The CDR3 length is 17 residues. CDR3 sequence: CASSLRPSGGDSYEQYF. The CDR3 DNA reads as TGTGCCAGCAGCTTACGGCCTAGCGGGGGGGACTCCTACGAGCAGTACTTC.

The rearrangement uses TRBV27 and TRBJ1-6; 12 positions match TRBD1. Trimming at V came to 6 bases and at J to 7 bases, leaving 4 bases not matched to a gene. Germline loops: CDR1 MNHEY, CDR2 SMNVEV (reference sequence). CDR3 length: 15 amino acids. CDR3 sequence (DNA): TGTGCCAGCAGCTCCGGGACAGGGGGCAATTCACCCCTCCACTTT. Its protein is CASSSGTGGNSPLHF.

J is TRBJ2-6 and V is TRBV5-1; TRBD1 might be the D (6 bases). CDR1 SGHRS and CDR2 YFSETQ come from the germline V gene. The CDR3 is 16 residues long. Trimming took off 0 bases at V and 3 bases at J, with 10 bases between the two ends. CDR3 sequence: CASSLGAGDGANVLTF. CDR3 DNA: TGCGCCAGCAGCTTGGGGGCAGGGGATGGGGCCAACGTCCTGACTTTC.